The 27 T cell receptor beta chains reported below all come from one sample, sequenced in a study of vaccination and CD4 T cells after COVID-19. Each CDR3 protein is one row after TCRdb ran MiXCR on the PCR reads. The sample holds about 15,000 distinct CDR3 sequences, roughly three fifths seen once. The sequencing used CD4+ T cells from blood, collected after SARS-CoV-2 vaccination. The receptors here all came from a human donor who had recovered from COVID-19.

The chain uses TRBV20-1 and TRBJ1-1, with TRBD1 matching 7 bases. The V segment lost 3 bases and the J segment 0 bases; nucleotides outside the gene matches: 10. From germline, CDR1 is DFQATT and CDR2 SNEGSKA (reference sequence). The CDR3 spans 16 residues. The CDR3 region has the DNA TGCAGTGCTAGTATGGAGGGGGCTGGGATGAACACTGAAGCTTTCTTT. Residues: CSASMEGAGMNTEAFF.

In regard to this clonotype: A read error may account for a junction end that differs from germline. This chain links TRBV6-1 with TRBJ2-7; 7 nucleotides match TRBD2. The length of the CDR3 is 15 residues. Germline V gives CDR1 MNHNS, CDR2 SASEGT. CDR3 loop: CAISESGGSSYEQYF. Here the CDR3 DNA reads TGTGCCATCAGTGAGTCTGGCGGGAGCTCCTACGAGCAGTACTTC.

DNA of the CDR3: TGTGCCAGCAGTTTGAGGGCCAGGGGGCTTTCGGATACGCAGTATTTT. Protein product: CASSLRARGLSDTQYF. The chain carries TRBV28 and TRBJ2-3; the match to TRBD1 covers 8 bases. Germline trimming cut 3 bases from V and 6 bases from J; bases unmatched to any gene: 11. Germline-derived CDR1 and CDR2 are MDHEN and SYDVKM. The CDR3 is 16 amino acids.

V is TRBV6-1 and J is TRBJ2-1, with D uncertain. CDR1 is MNHNS and CDR2 is SASEGT in the germline V gene. The CDR3 has 15 residues. Trimming removed 6 bases from V and 9 bases from J, with 21 bases in between. The CDR3 DNA is TGTGCCAGCAGCGACCCCACCGTTCTAGAAGCTGAGCAGTTCTTC. Translation: CASSDPTVLEAEQFF.

The chain combines TRBV6-2 or TRBV6-3 with TRBJ1-6; TRBD1 matches at 7 bases. The V gene's germline CDR1 is MNHEY and CDR2 SVGEGT. The CDR3 runs to 16 residues. With V trimmed by 2 bases and J by 5 bases, 6 bases remained unmatched. CDR3 bases: TGTGCCAGCAGTTACCCGGACAGGACAGATAATTCACCCCTCCACTTT. Translation: CASSYPDRTDNSPLHF.

On this clonotype itself: The junction departs from the called germline gene at one end, perhaps through a read error. The CDR3 coding sequence is TGTGCCAGTTGTATGTACGCGAACACCGGGGAGCTGTTTTTT. This codes for CASCMYANTGELFF. V gene TRBV19 combines with J gene TRBJ2-2; no firm D call. This CDR3 has 14 residues. The germline gives CDR1 LNHDA, CDR2 SQIVND (reference sequence).

This clonotype was seen only a few times. The gene calls are TRBV20-1 and TRBJ2-2; D gene uncertain. Looked up from germline, CDR1 is DFQATT and CDR2 is SNEGSKA (reference sequence). The germline V and J ends were trimmed by 1 base and 7 bases, with 10 bases remaining between them. This CDR3 region has 13 residues. CDR3 region: CSARGLLSGELFF. The CDR3 nucleotides are TGCAGTGCTAGAGGCCTTCTGAGCGGGGAGCTGTTTTTT.

This clonotype has just a few counts. The gene calls are TRBV6-1 and TRBJ1-5; D possibly corresponds to TRBD1 (5 bases). Trimming stripped 3 bases from V and 5 bases from J, with 17 bases between. The CDR3 extends over 16 amino acids. The germline V gene encodes CDR1 MNHNS and CDR2 SASEGT. The CDR3 DNA sequence: TGTGCCAGCAGTGAGGTTCCTTGGGACGAAGATCAGCCCCAGCATTTT. Encoded protein: CASSEVPWDEDQPQHF.

The genes are TRBV7-2 and TRBJ2-3; D is ambiguous. Germline V gene data show CDR1 as SGHTA and CDR2 as FQGNSA. Trimming stripped 1 base from V and 0 bases from J, with 8 bases between. The CDR3 is 15 amino acids. The CDR3 nucleotides read TGTGCCAGCAGCTTAGTTAGTGACAGCACAGATACGCAGTATTTT. Protein product: CASSLVSDSTDTQYF.

The rearrangement uses TRBV6-2 or TRBV6-3 and TRBJ1-5, with D perhaps matching TRBD1 (6 bases). CDR1 is MNHEY, CDR2 SVGEGT, per germline. CDR3 length: 15 amino acids. V dropped 6 bases and J dropped 1 base, with 13 bases sitting between them. The CDR3 DNA follows: TGTGCCAGCAGAAAAGGACAGCCAAGCAATCAGCCCCAGCATTTT. Translation gives CASRKGQPSNQPQHF.

The DNA of the CDR3 is TGTGCCAGCAGCCCCCGGGACGTCTATAATTCACCCCTCCACTTT. This translates into CASSPRDVYNSPLHF. The rearrangement joins TRBV6-1 to TRBJ1-6; TRBD1 is a possible D gene (5 bases). This CDR3 comprises 15 residues. CDR1 is MNHNS and CDR2 is SASEGT in the germline V gene. Trimming took 6 bases from V and 3 from J, leaving 12 bases between them.

This clonotype has a single count. The gene calls are TRBV7-3 and TRBJ2-1; 13 bases align to TRBD2. Germline CDR1 SGHTA, CDR2 FQGTGA. The CDR3 runs 15 residues. Trimming took 5 bases from V and 7 from J; bases not matched to a gene: 5. CDR3 loop: CASSRTSGSSNEQFF. DNA of the CDR3: TGTGCCAGCAGCCGGACTAGCGGGAGTAGTAATGAGCAGTTCTTC.

The chain combines TRBV28 with TRBJ2-3; no clear D. Germline assignment: CDR1 MDHEN and CDR2 SYDVKM. The CDR3 is made up of 17 amino acids. Trimming took off 4 bases at V and 0 bases at J, with 17 bases between the two ends. CDR3 nucleotide sequence: TGTGCCAGCAGTTCCGCCATCAGACTGATTAGCACAGATACGCAGTATTTT. Protein: CASSSAIRLISTDTQYF.

This chain joins TRBV6-1 and TRBJ2-5; 9 bases line up with TRBD1. CDR1 and CDR2 from the germline V gene are MNHNS and SASEGT. The CDR3 consists of 15 residues. After removal of 3 bases from V and 3 bases from J, the junction contained 5 bases not matched to a gene. The CDR3 DNA reads TGTGCCAGCAGTGACGGGACAGGGTTTGAAGAGACCCAGTACTTC. It translates to CASSDGTGFEETQYF.

In this sample, this clonotype turned up a few times. This rearrangement joins TRBV30 to TRBJ2-5; no reliable D call. With 1 base removed from V and 1 base from J, the gap between germline ends came to 13 bases. Per the germline V gene, CDR1 is GTSNPN and CDR2 is SVGIG (reference sequence). This CDR3 has 15 amino acids. Here the CDR3 reads CAWSALDRIQETQYF. The CDR3 coding sequence is TGTGCCTGGAGTGCTTTGGACCGAATCCAAGAGACCCAGTACTTC. Full variable domain (rest looked up from reference TRBV30 and TRBJ2-5): SQTIHQWPATLVQPVGSPLSLECTVEGTSNPNLYWYRQAAGRGLQLLFYSVGIGQISSEVPQNLSASRPQDRQFILSSKKLLLSDSGFYLCAWSALDRIQETQYFGPGTRLLVL.

The chain couples TRBV6-4 to TRBJ2-2; no reliable D call. Germline CDR1 MRHNA, CDR2 SNTAGT. The V gene lost 3 bases and the J gene lost 2 bases, with 13 bases spanning the gap. The CDR3 covers 16 residues. The CDR3 spells CASSEGRWGNTGELFF. The CDR3, as DNA: TGTGCCAGCAGTGAAGGGCGTTGGGGAAACACCGGGGAGCTGTTTTTT.

This clonotype occurred a few times. This sequence joins TRBV4-2 and TRBJ1-5, with a possible D match to TRBD1 (5 bases). There are 17 residues in the CDR3. CDR1 and CDR2 (germline): LGHNA, YNFKEQ. Trimming took off 4 bases at V and 2 bases at J, with 18 bases between the two ends. Here the CDR3 DNA reads TGTGCCAGCAGCCCAGCCGAGTGGGACTCGGGCAATCAGCCCCAGCATTTT. It translates to CASSPAEWDSGNQPQHF.

The chain has TRBV20-1 and TRBJ1-5; tentatively, D is TRBD1 (6 bases). With 4 bases removed from V and 6 bases from J, the gap between germline ends came to 19 bases. Germline V gene lookup returns CDR1 DFQATT and CDR2 SNEGSKA (reference sequence). The CDR3 is 15 residues long. The CDR3 region is CSATREQGSSQPQHF. The CDR3 nucleotides are TGCAGTGCTACCCGGGAGCAGGGGAGTAGTCAGCCCCAGCATTTT.

V and J are TRBV2 and TRBJ2-1, with TRBD2 matching over 7 bases. The CDR3 is 15 residues long. Germline loops: CDR1 SNHLY, CDR2 FYNNEI. After removal of 4 bases from V and 8 bases from J, the junction contained 11 bases not matched to a gene. The CDR3 nucleotides are TGTGCCAGCAGTGCGAATGGACTAGATCGCGATGAGCAGTTCTTC. It specifies CASSANGLDRDEQFF.

The chain couples TRBV20-1 to TRBJ2-1, with D possibly being TRBD1 (6 bases). The ends were cut back, 5 bases at V and 4 bases at J, with 12 bases in the middle. This CDR3 is 13 amino acids long. Germline CDR1 reads DFQATT; CDR2 reads SNEGSKA (reference sequence). The CDR3 spells CSAQGSAYNEQFF. As DNA, the CDR3 is TGCAGTGCTCAGGGGTCAGCGTACAATGAGCAGTTCTTC.

This chain uses TRBV20-1 with TRBJ2-3, with TRBD2 as a possible D gene (5 bases). CDR1 DFQATT and CDR2 SNEGSKA come from the germline V gene (reference sequence). With 3 bases removed from V and 1 base from J, the gap between germline ends came to 20 bases. The CDR3 is 17 amino acids. The CDR3 DNA reads TGCAGTGCTAGTCACCAATCCGGGAACATTCGCACAGATACGCAGTATTTT. This translates into CSASHQSGNIRTDTQYF.

The rearrangement uses TRBV19 and TRBJ2-7; the match to TRBD2 covers 11 bases. CDR1 is LNHDA and CDR2 is SQIVND in the germline V gene (reference sequence). The V segment lost 6 bases and the J segment 4 bases; nucleotides outside the gene matches: 8. The CDR3 runs 15 residues. The CDR3 DNA is TGTGCCAGTAGGATTACTAGCGGGAGTAGGTACGAGCAGTACTTC. It specifies CASRITSGSRYEQYF.

This clonotype has a handful of counts. The genes are TRBV30 and TRBJ1-1, with D possibly TRBD1 on 5 matching bases. In germline, CDR1 is GTSNPN, CDR2 SVGIG (reference sequence). The CDR3 sequence is 13 residues long. The germline V and J ends were trimmed by 5 bases and 4 bases, with 14 bases remaining between them. The CDR3 loop reads CAWQGVVGTEAFF. The CDR3 bases are TGTGCCTGGCAAGGGGTGGTAGGCACTGAAGCTTTCTTT.

The chain carries TRBV5-8 and TRBJ1-5, with D hard to call. Trimming shortened V by 4 bases and J by 0 bases, and 8 bases separated the two germline ends. The CDR3 spans 14 residues. The germline V gene has CDR1 SGHTS and CDR2 YDEGEE. The CDR3 reads CASSPDRSNQPQHF. CDR3 sequence (DNA): TGTGCCAGCAGCCCGGACCGTAGCAATCAGCCCCAGCATTTT.

The J gene is TRBJ2-7, the V gene TRBV27; 7 bases agree with TRBD2. Trimming took 10 bases from V and 0 from J; bases not matched to a gene: 12. The V gene's germline CDR1 is MNHEY and CDR2 SMNVEV (reference sequence). CDR3 length: 15 residues. The CDR3 coding sequence is TGTGCCACCGTTCCACTCCGGGGGGTCTCCTACGAGCAGTACTTC. Its protein product is CATVPLRGVSYEQYF.

This clonotype appeared a few times. The chain employs TRBV7-3 and TRBJ2-3; a possible D gene is TRBD1 (6 bases). V lost 4 bases, J lost 4 bases, and 12 bases lay in between. This CDR3 is built from 14 residues. The germline V gene encodes CDR1 SGHTA and CDR2 FQGTGA. Here the CDR3 DNA reads TGTGCCAGCAGCTCCCACACAGGGCCAGATACGCAGTATTTT. Translating gives CASSSHTGPDTQYF.

This clonotype showed up just a few times. V is TRBV18 and J is TRBJ1-2; D may be TRBD1 (6 bases). This CDR3 has 13 amino acids. The ends were cut back, 6 bases at V and 2 bases at J, with 10 bases in the middle. CDR1 and CDR2 (germline): KGHSH, LQKENI. This CDR3 is CASSPDRNYGYTF. Written as DNA, the CDR3 is TGTGCCAGCTCTCCGGACAGAAACTATGGCTACACCTTC.